These 10 T cell receptor beta chains share one sample of origin, sequenced in a study of T cell clonality in common variable immunodeficiency. For these receptors, no antigen is known. Study conclusions and caveats: Fewer deletions and N-nucleotide insertions were reportedly seen in common variable immunodeficiency TCR beta sequences.

TCRdb keeps only in-frame clones here, not all; method: immunoSEQ multiplex PCR. This sample shows some 10,000 clones and no singletons; about 5.5% rests with the ten largest. Sequences were obtained from peripheral blood mononuclear cells. The receptors originated from a human donor with common variable immunodeficiency.

Only a few counts were recorded for this clone. The CDR3 is cut off 3 residues early in the read; its end comes from the germline J gene. V usage is TRBV7-3 and J usage is TRBJ2-2; D perhaps matches TRBD1 (5 bases). Per the germline V gene, CDR1 is SGHTA and CDR2 is FQGTGA. The CDR3 contains 14 residues. V gave up 5 bases and J gave up 6 bases, with 13 bases separating them. The sequenced CDR3 bases are TGTGCCAGCAGCACGACTCAGGGCCCCGGGGAG. Amino acids: CASSTTQGPGE. The entire CDR3 protein reads CASSTTQGPGELFF.

This clone was found a few times. The CDR3 end is not reached by the read, which stops 3 residues before it; the germline J gene fills it in. The rearrangement links TRBV19 to TRBJ1-5, with 7 bases that match TRBD1. CDR1 LNHDA and CDR2 SQIVND come from the germline V gene (reference sequence). The CDR3 is 17 residues long. Losses at the gene ends were 0 bases for V and 4 bases for J; bases not matched to a gene: 9. The CDR3 DNA, read in part, is TGTGCCAGTAGTATAGATCGTATGACAGGGTATAATCAGCCC. Amino acid sequence: CASSIDRMTGYNQP. The whole CDR3 reads CASSIDRMTGYNQPQHF.

A remark on this clone: The CDR3 end lies 3 residues beyond the end of the read and is filled in from the germline J gene. V and J are TRBV30 and TRBJ1-1; 7 bases line up with TRBD1. Trimming took 8 bases from V and 1 from J; bases not matched to a gene: 13. The length of the CDR3 is 15 residues. In germline, CDR1 is GTSNPN, CDR2 SVGIG (reference sequence). The CDR3 reads CAQRPLQGPNTEAFF. Incomplete CDR3 DNA: TGTGCCCAGAGGCCCCTACAGGGGCCGAACACTGAA.

This clone has a handful of counts. The CDR3 extends 3 residues past the end of the read, so its final part is completed from the germline J gene. The chain uses TRBV2 and TRBJ1-4; 7 bases fit TRBD1. The CDR3 runs to 12 residues. Looked up from germline, CDR1 is SNHLY and CDR2 is FYNNEI. V lost 7 bases to trimming and J lost 7 bases; unmatched junction nucleotides: 3. CDR3 DNA (partial): TGTGCCAGCAAGGGGGCCAGTGAAAAA. This gives the protein CASKGASEK. The whole CDR3 region reads CASKGASEKLFF.

A note on this clone: The CDR3 is cut off 3 residues early in the read; its end comes from the germline J gene. The V gene is TRBV2, the J gene TRBJ2-5; 10 bases map to TRBD2. In germline, CDR1 is SNHLY, CDR2 FYNNEI. The CDR3 is made up of 15 amino acids. J lost 5 bases, V lost 2 bases, and 5 bases had no gene match. The CDR3 DNA, read in part, is TGTGCCAGCAGTGAATCTAGCGGGAGTAGGGAGACC. It encodes CASSESSGSRET. The full-length CDR3 reads as CASSESSGSRETQYF. Variable domain in full (rest from reference TRBV2 and TRBJ2-5): EPEVTQTPSHQVTQMGQEVILRCVPISNHLYFYWYRQILGQKVEFLVSFYNNEISEKSEIFDDQFSVERPDGSNFTLKIRSTKLEDSAMYFCASSESSGSRETQYFGPGTRLLVL.

This clone was seen a handful of times. The CDR3 goes on 3 residues after the read ends, and that part is filled in from the germline J gene. The chain is built from TRBV7-2 and TRBJ2-3, with 8 bases lining up with TRBD2. The germline CDR1 and CDR2 sequences are SGHTA and FQGNSA. The CDR3 runs 15 residues. Trimming removed 5 bases from V and 0 bases from J; junction bases left unmatched: 4. The CDR3 DNA, read in part, is TGTGCCAGCAGCGATGGGACTAGGAGCACAGATACG. This sequence encodes CASSDGTRSTDT. The complete CDR3 reads CASSDGTRSTDTQYF. Full variable domain (rest looked up from reference TRBV7-2 and TRBJ2-3): GAGVSQSPSNKVTEKGKDVELRCDPISGHTALYWYRQSLGQGLEFLIYFQGNSAPDKSGLPSDRFSAERTGGSVSTLTIQRTQQEDSAVYLCASSDGTRSTDTQYFGPGTRLTVL.

To note about this clone: The read halts 3 residues ahead of the CDR3 end, with the missing end drawn from the germline J gene. The rearrangement joins TRBV18 to TRBJ2-7; TRBD2 is a possible D gene (5 bases). With 4 bases removed from V and 2 bases from J, the gap between germline ends came to 9 bases. Germline V gene data show CDR1 as KGHSH and CDR2 as LQKENI. The CDR3 is 13 amino acids. Incomplete CDR3 DNA: TGTGCCAGCTCACGAGGGTTCACCTACGAG. Encoded protein: CASSRGFTYE. The entire CDR3 sequence reads CASSRGFTYEQYF.

Comment on this clone: The CDR3 end falls 3 residues outside the read, so it is completed with the germline J gene. The chain is built from TRBV19 and TRBJ1-5; 7 positions agree with TRBD1. J lost 6 bases, V lost 3 bases, and 2 bases had no gene match. Germline V gives CDR1 LNHDA, CDR2 SQIVND (reference sequence). CDR3 length: 13 residues. This chain's CDR3 is CASSMDRSQPQHF. The sequenced CDR3 bases are TGTGCCAGTAGTATGGACAGGAGTCAGCCC.

With respect to this clone: The read finishes 3 residues shy of the CDR3 end, and the germline J gene is used to complete it. This chain links TRBV19 with TRBJ2-1; the match to TRBD2 covers 11 bases. Trimming removed 3 bases from V and 1 base from J; junction bases left unmatched: 8. Per germline, CDR1 LNHDA and CDR2 SQIVND (reference sequence). The CDR3 length is 18 residues. The CDR3: CASSIAASGRRSYNEQFF. CDR3 DNA, as far as it was read: TGTGCCAGTAGTATCGCGGCTAGCGGGAGGAGATCCTACAATGAG.

Comment on this clone: The CDR3 end falls 3 residues outside the read, so it is completed with the germline J gene. The chain has TRBV19 and TRBJ2-1; D not certain. The CDR3 has 13 amino acids. Germline CDR1 and CDR2: LNHDA and SQIVND (reference sequence). V dropped 3 bases and J dropped 0 bases, with 3 bases sitting between them. The CDR3 reads CASSISSYNEQFF. The sequenced part of the CDR3 DNA is TGTGCCAGTAGTATTAGCTCCTACAATGAG. Based on the CDR3 plus reference TRBV19 and TRBJ2-1, the full variable domain is DGGITQSPKYLFRKEGQNVTLSCEQNLNHDAMYWYRQDPGQGLRLIYYSQIVNDFQKGDIAEGYSVSREKKESFPLTVTSAQKNPTAFYLCASSISSYNEQFFGPGTRLTVL.